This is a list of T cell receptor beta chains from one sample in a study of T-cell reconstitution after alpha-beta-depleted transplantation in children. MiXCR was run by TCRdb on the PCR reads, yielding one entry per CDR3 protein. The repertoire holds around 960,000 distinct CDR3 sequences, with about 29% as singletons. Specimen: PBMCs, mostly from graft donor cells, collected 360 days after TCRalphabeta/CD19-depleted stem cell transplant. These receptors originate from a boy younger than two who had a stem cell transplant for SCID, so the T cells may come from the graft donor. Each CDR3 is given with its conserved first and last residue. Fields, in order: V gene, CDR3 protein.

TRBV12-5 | CASGHGTGVNNEQFF
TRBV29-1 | CSVQGWGEAFF
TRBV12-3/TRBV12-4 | CASSFGRLWEKLFF
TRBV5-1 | CASSTPEQGQNSPLHF
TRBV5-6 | CASSFWGREQYF
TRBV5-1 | CASSLAYGNEQFF
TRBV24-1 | CATSGPITDTQYF
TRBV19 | CASSIGVGAYEQYF
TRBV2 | CASSEAQGLVDEQYF
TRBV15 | CATRGAGTGFNEQFF
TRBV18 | CASSPLTVPSSGANVLTF
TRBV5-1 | CASIRGGEQFF
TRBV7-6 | CASSFQGLAGRPDEQFF
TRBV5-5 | CASSSPGLYGYTF
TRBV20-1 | CSARSRGVSTDTQYF
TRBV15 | CATSRGSTGNTEAFF
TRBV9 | CASSVGAGETQYF
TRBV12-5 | CASGFKGLLLGDQETQYF
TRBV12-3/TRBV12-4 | CASSFIGGYEQFF
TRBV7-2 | CASSSTPGQGYEQYF
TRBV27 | CASSPRTGGNTGELFF
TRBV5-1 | CASSLTTGYNQPQHF
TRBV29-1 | CSVALDPRETQYF
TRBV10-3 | CAISESTGLYTEAFF
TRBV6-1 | CASSPLGRQGGNTIYF
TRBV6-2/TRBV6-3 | CASSPLGRGSSYEQYF
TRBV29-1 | CSVDRDRVNEQFF
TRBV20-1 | CSASPPGAGTEAFF
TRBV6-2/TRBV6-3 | CASSYRSTRIGETQYF
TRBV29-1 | CSVEMGGGTEAFF
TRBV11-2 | CASSPGQSIRNTEAFF
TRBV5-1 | CASGKQGNTEAFF
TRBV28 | CASSLFGIFSTDTQYF